This T cell receptor beta chain emerged from a study of blood T cell repertoires in COVID-19. Turning to the study itself: Nucleic acid was either cDNA or gDNA, and it came from T cells, B-cell-depleted T cells, or PBMCs.

This CDR3 has 15 residues. V trimming: 2 bases; J trimming: 5 bases; junction bases outside the gene matches: 5. Germline CDR1 reads MDHEN; CDR2 reads SYDVKM. Measured with immunoSEQ multiplex PCR; TCRdb has only the in-frame clones, and not every one. The data show 380,000 or so clones, roughly 90% seen once. The sequence derives from a man in his forties with acute or convalescent COVID-19. The V call is TRBV28, the J call TRBJ2-1, with TRBD2 identical over 8 bases. Sequenced material: peripheral blood. The CDR3 DNA sequence: TGTGCCAGCAGTTTAAGCGGGAGTTATGACAATGAGCAGTTCTTC. Translated, it gives CASSLSGSYDNEQFF.